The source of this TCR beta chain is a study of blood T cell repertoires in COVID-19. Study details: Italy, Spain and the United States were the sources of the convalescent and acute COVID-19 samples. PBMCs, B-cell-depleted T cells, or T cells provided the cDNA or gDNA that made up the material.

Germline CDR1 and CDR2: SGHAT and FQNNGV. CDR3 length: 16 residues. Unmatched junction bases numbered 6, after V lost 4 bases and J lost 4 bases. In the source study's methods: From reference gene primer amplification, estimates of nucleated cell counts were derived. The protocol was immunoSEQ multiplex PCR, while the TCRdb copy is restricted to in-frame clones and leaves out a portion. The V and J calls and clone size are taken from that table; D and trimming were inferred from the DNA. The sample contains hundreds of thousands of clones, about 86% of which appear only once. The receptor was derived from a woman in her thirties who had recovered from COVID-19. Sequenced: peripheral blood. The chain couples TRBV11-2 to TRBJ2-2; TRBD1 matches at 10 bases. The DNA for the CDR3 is TGTGCCAGCAGCTCAGGACAGGGGGTCCCCACCGGGGAGCTGTTTTTT. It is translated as CASSSGQGVPTGELFF. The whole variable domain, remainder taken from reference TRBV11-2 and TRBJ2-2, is EAGVAQSPRYKIIEKRQSVAFWCNPISGHATLYWYQQILGQGPKLLIQFQNNGVVDDSQLPKDRFSAERLKGVDSTLKIQPAKLEDSAVYLCASSSGQGVPTGELFFGEGSRLTVL.